This T cell receptor beta chain was identified in a study of CD8+CD57+ T cells in acquired aplastic anemia. This clonotype was observed many times. Its antigen is not known. Study-level points and caveats: It was found that twenty-nine CD8+ CDR3 sequences were shared between patients and controls.

Individuals selected for sequencing had exhibited CD8+CD57+ cell expansion on flow cytometry. For CDR3 and TCR beta VDJ profiling, genomic DNA was the template used. TCRdb re-analysed the reads in MiXCR, keeping a single row per CDR3 protein. The sample includes around 200,000 distinct CDR3 sequences, approximately 48% seen only once; the top ten take around 1.8%. With V trimmed by 4 bases and J by 5 bases, 11 bases remained unmatched. The CDR3 is 16 amino acids. Germline CDR1 is LNHDA and CDR2 is SQIVND (reference sequence). The origin of this receptor is a human donor with aplastic anemia. Sequenced input: sorted CD4+, CD8+, or CD8+CD57+ T cells (not recorded which) from PBMCs. The rearrangement uses TRBV19 and TRBJ2-1; 7 positions agree with TRBD1. The CDR3: CASSTRGSLPNNEQFF. The CDR3, as DNA: TGTGCCAGTAGTACCAGGGGGTCCCTGCCGAACAATGAGCAGTTCTTC. The full variable domain, rest sourced from reference TRBV19 and TRBJ2-1, is DGGITQSPKYLFRKEGQNVTLSCEQNLNHDAMYWYRQDPGQGLRLIYYSQIVNDFQKGDIAEGYSVSREKKESFPLTVTSAQKNPTAFYLCASSTRGSLPNNEQFFGPGTRLTVL.